These 11 T cell receptor beta chains were sequenced from one sample in a study of T cell responses to AZD1222 COVID-19 vaccine. Only in-frame clones appear in the TCRdb table, and some are missing; sequencing was by immunoSEQ multiplex PCR. The data hold about 110,000 clones, with around 81% observed a single time. The input for sequencing was peripheral blood, taken on day 0 of AZD1222 vaccination. The receptors originated from an adult in good health.

This clone came up a few times. The rearrangement uses TRBV7-3 and TRBJ1-3; TRBD1 might be the D (5 bases). CDR1 is SGHTA and CDR2 is FQGTGA in the germline V gene. CDR3 length: 16 amino acids. V was shortened by 5 bases and J by 0 bases, with 14 bases between the two germline ends. For the CDR3, the DNA is TGTGCCAGCAGCCCCCAGGGCACGAGCTCTGGAAACACCATATATTTT. Translation gives CASSPQGTSSGNTIYF.

The chain employs TRBV2 and TRBJ1-2; the D is unclear. V lost 2 bases to trimming and J lost 8 bases, with 15 bases between them. Germline loops: CDR1 SNHLY, CDR2 FYNNEI. The CDR3 covers 14 residues. The CDR3 nucleotides read TGTGCCAGCAGTGAAAGGCCAGCTGCTCACGGCTACACCTTC. Residues: CASSERPAAHGYTF.

As DNA, the CDR3 is TGTGCCAGCAGTCGTGGACAGGGCGTCACTGAAGCTTTCTTT. Translation gives CASSRGQGVTEAFF. The rearrangement joins TRBV6-5 to TRBJ1-1; TRBD1 matches 8 bases. Per germline, CDR1 MNHEY and CDR2 SVGAGI. Germline trimming cut 5 bases from V and 4 bases from J; bases unmatched to any gene: 6. The CDR3 contains 14 residues.

This sequence joins TRBV4-1 and TRBJ1-5; 7 positions agree with TRBD1. The CDR3 runs 17 residues. J lost 1 base, V lost 3 bases, and 9 bases had no gene match. The germline V gene has CDR1 MGHRA and CDR2 YSYEKL. The CDR3 loop reads CASSHRQGGMSNQPQHF. CDR3 in DNA: TGCGCCAGCAGCCATCGACAGGGTGGGATGAGCAATCAGCCCCAGCATTTT.

This chain joins TRBV3-1 (or the pseudogene TRBV3-2) and TRBJ2-1; D perhaps matches TRBD2 (6 bases). With 3 bases removed from V and 4 bases from J, the gap between germline ends came to 13 bases. Germline V CDR1 and CDR2: LGHDT, YNNKEL (reference sequence). The CDR3 is made up of 15 amino acids. CDR3 bases: TGTGCCAGCAGCCACGGACTACTATCTTACAATGAGCAGTTCTTC. This encodes CASSHGLLSYNEQFF.

The rearrangement joins TRBV21-1 to TRBJ2-7; TRBD2, the table's D call, lacks a check against the DNA. TRBV21-1 is a pseudogene. The CDR3 extends over 13 amino acids. The CDR3 loop reads CASSKTESYEQYF. The CDR3 region has the DNA TGTGCCAGCAGCAAAACTGAATCCTACGAGCAGTACTTC.

This rearrangement joins TRBV30 to TRBJ1-6, with D possibly being TRBD1 (5 bases). The CDR3 is 15 amino acids. Germline CDR1 is GTSNPN and CDR2 is SVGIG (reference sequence). V was trimmed by 2 bases and J by 10 bases, leaving 18 bases between them. The CDR3 sequence is CAWSRPTGRVSPLHF. CDR3 nucleotides: TGTGCCTGGAGTCGACCCACAGGACGGGTCTCACCCCTCCACTTT.

V is TRBV10-3 and J is TRBJ1-1; no firm D call. This CDR3 has 13 amino acids. The germline gives CDR1 ENHRY, CDR2 SYGVKD. V was trimmed by 5 bases and J by 1 base, leaving 8 bases between them. CDR3: CAISPAGNTEAFF. CDR3 in DNA: TGTGCCATCAGTCCAGCCGGGAACACTGAAGCTTTCTTT.

This chain links TRBV7-2 with TRBJ1-5; 10 nucleotides line up with TRBD1. V shed 5 bases and J 0 bases; nucleotides not matched to a gene: 7. This CDR3 spans 17 amino acids. Germline CDR1 reads SGHTA; CDR2 reads FQGNSA. CDR3 protein: CASSRTGTGDSNQPQHF. CDR3 in DNA: TGTGCCAGCAGCCGGACCGGGACAGGGGATAGCAATCAGCCCCAGCATTTT.

The V call is TRBV3-1 (or the pseudogene TRBV3-2), the J call TRBJ2-6; no definite D call. The V and J ends lost 5 bases and 0 bases respectively, with 11 bases between them. The CDR3 totals 16 residues. CDR1 and CDR2 (germline): LGHDT, YNNKEL (reference sequence). As DNA, the CDR3 is TGTGCCAGCAGCTCCCAAGCGAGCTCTGGGGCCAACGTCCTGACTTTC. It specifies CASSSQASSGANVLTF.

The chain is built from TRBV14 and TRBJ1-1; D call uncertain. The CDR3 has 15 residues. Trimming cost V 1 base and J 6 bases, with 15 bases left between them. Germline values: CDR1 SGHDN, CDR2 FVKESK. The chain's CDR3 is CASSQVGVIKPEAFF. The CDR3 nucleotides are TGTGCCAGCAGCCAAGTAGGCGTTATCAAACCTGAAGCTTTCTTT.